The T cell receptor beta chain under discussion was sequenced for a study of T cells after yellow fever vaccination (dated by TCRdb to the late 2010s). For the study in its entirety: The SMART-Seq v4 Ultra Low Input RNA kit was used to prepare libraries from fractions with low cell numbers. Bulk TCR alpha and beta repertoires were sequenced longitudinally to track T-cell clones before and after primary and booster YFV17D yellow fever vaccination. Bulk PBMC replicates and cell subsets were isolated from blood drawn at multiple timepoints before and after both primary and secondary immunization. Two healthy male donors, one aged 18 to 30 and one aged 30 to 40 years, were included in the cohort.

CDR1 is given as SGHTA and CDR2 as FQGNSA, both from the germline V gene. At the junction V is shortened by 1 base and J by 4 bases, with 11 bases in between. The CDR3 starts with the cysteine, ends with the valine, and has 14 residues. This entry keeps only the CDR3 DNA: 42 bases, framed from base 1. Explained via the paper, the treatment or condition label denotes: live attenuated yellow fever vaccine strain. At every blood-draw timepoint, two biological replicates of bulk PBMCs were collected. PBMCs were isolated from peripheral blood using a standard Ficoll-Paque protocol. TriZol was used to extract RNA from bulk PBMCs, from CD4 and CD8 fractions, and from dextramer-positive and dextramer-negative fractions. This clonotype appeared a few times. It has no known antigen specificity. It has no much larger one-base neighbor in the sample; base qualities were not kept. TCR cDNA was synthesized by 5'RACE template switching, through which a universal primer site and unique molecular identifiers were introduced. cDNA synthesis was primed from both the TCR alpha and TCR beta constant segments. Library amplification involved two PCR steps, and the second step added sample barcodes and sequencing adapters. Sequencing of the libraries was done on either Illumina HiSeq 2500 (2x100 bp) or NovaSeq (2x150 bp). On the authors' methods: MIGEC handled demultiplexing of reads and collapsing into UMI consensus sequences, while MiXCR performed V(D)J alignment. Using edgeR on replicate PBMC samples, clonotypes were called vaccine-responding if FDR was below 0.01 and the log2 fold change was above 5 up to day 15. CD4 or CD8 identity was assigned to each bulk clonotype according to whether the clonotype was present at higher abundance in the sequenced CD4 repertoire or the sequenced CD8 repertoire. The public reads were run again by TCRdb, first through fastp at Q25 and then through MiXCR, and only productive beta chains were kept. Each CDR3 protein gets just one entry, which takes the most common genes and DNA from the rows behind it. The authors' filters were not applied to this entry. The sample table records around 500,000 distinct CDR3 sequences; 21% of these occur just once. The ten largest clonotypes hold about 15% of the sample.

What the study reported, not specific to this receptor: The secondary T-cell response was found to be weaker but faster than the primary response, with a peak reached on day 5 rather than on day 15. The study included only a couple of donors, which limits how far the findings can be generalized. Most clones expanded after primary vaccination (almost 98% of CD4 and about 85% of CD8) were re-detected after the booster, suggesting that broad memory maintenance occurred. A small fraction of clonotypes showed up in both the CD4 and CD8 compartments, probably as a result of convergent recombination. Computational filtering was needed because FACS-sorted repertoires could contain abundant contaminating clonotypes from the bulk population.

Sequences were derived from PBMCs, sampled roughly 20 days after the first yellow fever vaccination. Recombination joined TRBV7-2 with TRBJ2-7, with the D gene call left open. The TCR originated in a man aged 18 to 30 who received the YFV17D yellow fever vaccine. The nucleotide sequence is TGTGCCAGCAGCTTAGGACGGGCTCCTTACGAGCAGTACGTC. It codes for CASSLGRAPYEQYV.